Reported below is one T cell receptor (beta chain). This sample was included in a study of blood T cell repertoires in COVID-19. Study details: From T cells, B-cell-depleted T cells, or PBMCs came the material, which was cDNA or gDNA.

With 2 bases clipped from V and 2 bases from J, the junction kept 1 base outside the gene matches. Germline assignment: CDR1 KGHSH and CDR2 LQKENI. The CDR3 covers 15 residues. TCRdb's copy holds only in-frame clones and misses some; the assay was immunoSEQ multiplex PCR. The sample carries 150,000 to 200,000 clones, about 86% recorded once. V usage is TRBV18 and J usage is TRBJ2-2; 8 bases align to TRBD2. The receptor was isolated from a woman aged 80 or older with acute or convalescent COVID-19. The sequenced sample consisted of peripheral blood. The CDR3 protein is CASSPSGSNTGELFF. In nucleotides, the CDR3 is TGTGCCAGCTCACCAAGCGGGAGTAACACCGGGGAGCTGTTTTTT.